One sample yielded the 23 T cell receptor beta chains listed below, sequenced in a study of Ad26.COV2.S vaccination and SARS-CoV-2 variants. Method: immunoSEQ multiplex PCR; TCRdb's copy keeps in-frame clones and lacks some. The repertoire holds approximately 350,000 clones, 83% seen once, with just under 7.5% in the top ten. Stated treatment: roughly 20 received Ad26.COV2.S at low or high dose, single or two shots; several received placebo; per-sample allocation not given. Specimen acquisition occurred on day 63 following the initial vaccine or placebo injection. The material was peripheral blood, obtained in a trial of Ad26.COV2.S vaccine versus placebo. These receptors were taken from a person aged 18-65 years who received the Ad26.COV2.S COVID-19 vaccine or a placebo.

DNA for the CDR3: TGTGCCAGCTTCACGGGGGCTGGTGGCTACACCTTC. This codes for CASFTGAGGYTF. The chain has TRBV7-9 and TRBJ1-2, with D perhaps matching TRBD1 (6 bases). Trimming stripped 8 bases from V and 7 bases from J, with 14 bases between. The CDR3 is made up of 12 amino acids. The germline V gene encodes CDR1 SEHNR and CDR2 FQNEAQ (reference sequence).

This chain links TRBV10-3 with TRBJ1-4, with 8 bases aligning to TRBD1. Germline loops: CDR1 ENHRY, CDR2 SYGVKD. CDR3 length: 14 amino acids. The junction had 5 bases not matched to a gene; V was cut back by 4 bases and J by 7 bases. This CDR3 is CAISGQGQTEKLFF. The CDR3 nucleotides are TGTGCCATCAGTGGACAGGGGCAAACTGAAAAACTGTTTTTT.

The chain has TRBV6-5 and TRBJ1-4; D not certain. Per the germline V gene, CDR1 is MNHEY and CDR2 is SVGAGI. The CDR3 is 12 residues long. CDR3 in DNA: TGTGGAAGCAGCCTGGCCCGGGAAAAACTGTTTTTT. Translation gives CGSSLAREKLFF.

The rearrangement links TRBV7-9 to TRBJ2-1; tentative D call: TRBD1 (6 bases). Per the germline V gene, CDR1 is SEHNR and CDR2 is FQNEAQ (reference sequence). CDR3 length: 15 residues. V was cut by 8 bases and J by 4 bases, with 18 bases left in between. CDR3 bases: TGTGCCAGCCGACAAATCGGGACACTGTACAATGAGCAGTTCTTC. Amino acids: CASRQIGTLYNEQFF.

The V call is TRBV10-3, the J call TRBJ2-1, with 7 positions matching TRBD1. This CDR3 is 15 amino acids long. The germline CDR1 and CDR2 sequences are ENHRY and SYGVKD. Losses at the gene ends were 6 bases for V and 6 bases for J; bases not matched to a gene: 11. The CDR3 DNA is TGTGCCATCAGCGCAACTACACAGGGGATCAATGAGCAGTTCTTC. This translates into CAISATTQGINEQFF.

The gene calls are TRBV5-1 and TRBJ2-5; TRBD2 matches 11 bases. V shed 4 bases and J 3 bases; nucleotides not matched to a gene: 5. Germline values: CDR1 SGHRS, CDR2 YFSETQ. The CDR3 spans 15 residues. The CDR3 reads CASSISGGAEETQYF. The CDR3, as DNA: TGCGCCAGCAGCATTAGCGGGGGGGCGGAAGAGACCCAGTACTTC.

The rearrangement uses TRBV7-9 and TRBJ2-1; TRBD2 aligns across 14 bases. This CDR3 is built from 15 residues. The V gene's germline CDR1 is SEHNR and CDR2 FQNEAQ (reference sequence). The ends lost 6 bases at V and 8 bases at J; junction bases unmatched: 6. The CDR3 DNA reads TGTGCCAGCAGGCGGACTAGCGGGAGGCCCCATGAGCAGTTCTTC. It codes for CASRRTSGRPHEQFF. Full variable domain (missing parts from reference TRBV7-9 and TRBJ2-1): DTGVSQNPRHKITKRGQNVTFRCDPISEHNRLYWYRQTLGQGPEFLTYFQNEAQLEKSRLLSDRFSAERPKGSFSTLEIQRTEQGDSAMYLCASRRTSGRPHEQFFGPGTRLTVL.

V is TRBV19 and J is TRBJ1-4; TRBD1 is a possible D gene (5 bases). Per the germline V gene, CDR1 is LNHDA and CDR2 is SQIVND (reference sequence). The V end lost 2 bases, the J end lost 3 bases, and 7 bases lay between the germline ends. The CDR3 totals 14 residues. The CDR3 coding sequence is TGTGCCAGTAGTATACAGGGAGCTAATGAAAAACTGTTTTTT. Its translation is CASSIQGANEKLFF.

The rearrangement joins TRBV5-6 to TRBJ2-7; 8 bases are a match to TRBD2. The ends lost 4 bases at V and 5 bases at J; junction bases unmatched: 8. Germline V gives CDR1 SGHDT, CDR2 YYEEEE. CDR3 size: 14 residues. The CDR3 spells CASSRQRLANEQYF. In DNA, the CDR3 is TGTGCCAGCAGCCGCCAGAGACTAGCGAACGAGCAGTACTTC.

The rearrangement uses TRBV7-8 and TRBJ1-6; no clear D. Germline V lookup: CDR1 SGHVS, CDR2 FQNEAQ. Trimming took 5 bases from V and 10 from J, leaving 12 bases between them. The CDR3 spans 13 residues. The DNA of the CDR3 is TGTGCCAGCAGCCGGGGTCGGGCCTCACCCCTCCACTTT. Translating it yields CASSRGRASPLHF. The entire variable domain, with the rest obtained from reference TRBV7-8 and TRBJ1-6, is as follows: GAGVSQSPRYKVAKRGQDVALRCDPISGHVSLFWYQQALGQGPEFLTYFQNEAQLDKSGLPSDRFFAERPEGSVSTLKIQRTQQEDSAVYLCASSRGRASPLHFGNGTRLTVT.

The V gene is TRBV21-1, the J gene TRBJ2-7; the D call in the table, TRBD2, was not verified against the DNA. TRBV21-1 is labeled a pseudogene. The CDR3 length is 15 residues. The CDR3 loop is CASSPGTSGAYEQYF. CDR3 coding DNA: TGTGCCAGCAGCCCCGGGACCTCGGGGGCCTACGAGCAGTACTTC.

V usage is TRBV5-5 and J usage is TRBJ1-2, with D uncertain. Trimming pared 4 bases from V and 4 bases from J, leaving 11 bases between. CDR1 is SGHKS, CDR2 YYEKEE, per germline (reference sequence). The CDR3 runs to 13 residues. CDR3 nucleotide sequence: TGTGCCAGCAGCGCTGGTCAGTTCTATGGCTACACCTTC. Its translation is CASSAGQFYGYTF.

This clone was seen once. CDR3 DNA: TGTGCCAGCAGTTACTCGGGCGGGGCCTACTACAATGAGCAGTTCTTC. Its protein product is CASSYSGGAYYNEQFF. This chain connects TRBV6-5 to TRBJ2-1; tentative D call: TRBD2 (6 bases). The CDR3 is 16 residues long. The germline CDR1 and CDR2 sequences are MNHEY and SVGAGI. V shed 0 bases and J shed 3 bases, with 12 bases lying between them.

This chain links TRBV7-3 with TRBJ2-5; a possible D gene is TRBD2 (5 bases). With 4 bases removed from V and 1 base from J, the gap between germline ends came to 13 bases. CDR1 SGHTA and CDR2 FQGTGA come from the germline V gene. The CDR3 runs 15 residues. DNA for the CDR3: TGTGCCAGCAGCTCCACCCCTACTAGCCAAGAGACCCAGTACTTC. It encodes CASSSTPTSQETQYF.

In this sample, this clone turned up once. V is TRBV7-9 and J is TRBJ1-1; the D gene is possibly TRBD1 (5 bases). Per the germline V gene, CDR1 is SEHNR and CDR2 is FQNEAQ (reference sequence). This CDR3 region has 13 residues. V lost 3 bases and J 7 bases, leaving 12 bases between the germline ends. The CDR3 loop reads CASSLQQESEAFF. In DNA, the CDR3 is TGTGCCAGCAGCTTGCAACAGGAGAGTGAAGCTTTCTTT.

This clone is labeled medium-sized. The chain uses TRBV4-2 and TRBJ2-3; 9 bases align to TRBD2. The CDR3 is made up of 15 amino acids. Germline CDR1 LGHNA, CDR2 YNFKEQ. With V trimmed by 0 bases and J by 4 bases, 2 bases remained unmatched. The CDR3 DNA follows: TGTGCCAGCAGCCAAGACCGCGGGGGGGCAGATACGCAGTATTTT. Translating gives CASSQDRGGADTQYF.

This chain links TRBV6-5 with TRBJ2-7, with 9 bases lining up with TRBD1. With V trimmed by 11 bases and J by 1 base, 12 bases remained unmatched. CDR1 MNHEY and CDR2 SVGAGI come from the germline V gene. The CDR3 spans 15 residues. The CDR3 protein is CASKATGTGSYEQYF. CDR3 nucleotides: TGTGCCTCCAAGGCCACCGGGACAGGGTCCTACGAGCAGTACTTC.

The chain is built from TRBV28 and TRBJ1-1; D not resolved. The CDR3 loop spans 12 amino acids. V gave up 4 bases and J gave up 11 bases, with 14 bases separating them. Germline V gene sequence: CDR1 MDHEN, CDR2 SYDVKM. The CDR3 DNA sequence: TGTGCCAGCAGTTCCCGACGGCGTCTGGCTTTCTTT. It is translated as CASSSRRRLAFF.

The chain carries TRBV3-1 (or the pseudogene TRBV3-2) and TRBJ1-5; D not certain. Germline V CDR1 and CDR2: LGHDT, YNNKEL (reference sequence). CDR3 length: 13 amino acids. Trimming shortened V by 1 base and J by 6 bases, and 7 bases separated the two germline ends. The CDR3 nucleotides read TGTGCCAGCAGCCAAGTCGGTAGTCAGCCCCAGCATTTT. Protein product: CASSQVGSQPQHF.

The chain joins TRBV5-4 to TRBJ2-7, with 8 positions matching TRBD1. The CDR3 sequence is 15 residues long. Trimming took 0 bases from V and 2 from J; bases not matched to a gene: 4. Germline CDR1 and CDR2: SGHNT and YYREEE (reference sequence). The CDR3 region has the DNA TGTGCCAGCAGCTTGGCCGAGACAGGGGCCTACGAGCAGTACTTC. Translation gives CASSLAETGAYEQYF.

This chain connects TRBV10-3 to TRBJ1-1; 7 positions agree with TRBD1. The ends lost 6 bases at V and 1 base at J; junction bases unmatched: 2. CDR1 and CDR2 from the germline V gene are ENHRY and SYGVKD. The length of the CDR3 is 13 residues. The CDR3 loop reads CAIRGQSNTEAFF. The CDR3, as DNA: TGTGCCATCAGGGGACAGTCGAACACTGAAGCTTTCTTT.

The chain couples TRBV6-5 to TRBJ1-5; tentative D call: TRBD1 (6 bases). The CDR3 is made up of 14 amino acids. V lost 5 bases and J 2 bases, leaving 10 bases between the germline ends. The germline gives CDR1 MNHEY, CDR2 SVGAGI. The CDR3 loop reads CASSRDTGNQPQHF. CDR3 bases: TGTGCCAGCAGTAGGGACACTGGCAATCAGCCCCAGCATTTT.

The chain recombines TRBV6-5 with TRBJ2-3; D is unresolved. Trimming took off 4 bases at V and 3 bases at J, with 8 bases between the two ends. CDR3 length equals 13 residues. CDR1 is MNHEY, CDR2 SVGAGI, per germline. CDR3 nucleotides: TGTGCCAGCAGTTCGGTGATAACAGATACGCAGTATTTT. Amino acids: CASSSVITDTQYF.